Below, 23 T cell receptor beta chains from the same sample are listed, as sequenced in a study of shared clonotypes between healthy human individuals. Naive CD8 cells, CD45RO-negative and positively selected for CCR7, excluded terminally differentiated effector memory CD45RA+ cells. Sequenced by immunoSEQ multiplex PCR; TCRdb stores in-frame clones only, minus some. In the table there are about 2.1 million clones, about 94% of which are singletons. Sequenced input: naive CD8+ T cells from PBMCs. The receptors come from a man aged 18 to 29 in good health. Some clones in this sample may be carry-over from other donors' samples.

This clone was counted a single time. The chain has TRBV2 and TRBJ1-2; 10 nucleotides line up with TRBD1. The CDR3 sequence is 13 residues long. CDR1 and CDR2 from the germline V gene are SNHLY and FYNNEI. Losses at the gene ends were 9 bases for V and 0 bases for J; bases not matched to a gene: 1. CDR3 region: CARGQGSNYGYTF. In DNA, the CDR3 is TGTGCCAGGGGACAGGGGTCTAACTATGGCTACACCTTC.

V and J are TRBV7-9 and TRBJ2-1, with TRBD2 matching 9 bases. The CDR3 is 17 amino acids. Germline V gene sequence: CDR1 SEHNR, CDR2 FQNEAQ (reference sequence). The junction had 16 bases not matched to a gene; V was cut back by 6 bases and J by 7 bases. CDR3: CASRGVSTSGLWNEQFF. The CDR3 DNA follows: TGTGCCAGCAGAGGAGTTAGTACTAGCGGGTTGTGGAATGAGCAGTTCTTC.

This rearrangement joins TRBV4-3 to TRBJ2-3; D gene uncertain. The CDR3 extends over 15 amino acids. V lost 2 bases and J 6 bases, leaving 15 bases between the germline ends. CDR1 and CDR2 from the germline V gene are LGHNA and YSLEER. In nucleotides, the CDR3 is TGCGCCAGCAGCCAATTTCCAATACCGACGGATACGCAGTATTTT. This sequence encodes CASSQFPIPTDTQYF.

The chain links TRBV28 to TRBJ1-1, with D unclear. Trimming removed 6 bases from V and 8 bases from J, with 16 bases in between. The CDR3 runs 13 residues. Germline V CDR1 and CDR2: MDHEN, SYDVKM. CDR3 sequence: CASSWYWSLEAFF. Here the CDR3 DNA reads TGTGCCAGCAGCTGGTATTGGTCCCTAGAAGCTTTCTTT.

The chain uses TRBV6-1 and TRBJ2-7, with 7 bases identical to TRBD1. Unmatched junction bases numbered 13, after V lost 6 bases and J lost 5 bases. CDR1 is MNHNS, CDR2 SASEGT, per germline. The CDR3 has 15 amino acids. CDR3: CASSAVRDSINEQYF. The CDR3, as DNA: TGTGCCAGCAGCGCGGTCCGGGACAGTATCAACGAGCAGTACTTC.

The rearrangement links TRBV7-8 to TRBJ2-3, with D tentatively TRBD1 or TRBD2 (5 bases each). This CDR3 region has 15 residues. The germline V gene has CDR1 SGHVS and CDR2 FQNEAQ. Trimming shortened V by 5 bases and J by 3 bases, and 15 bases separated the two germline ends. The CDR3 DNA follows: TGTGCCAGCAGCCCCCTGGGGCCGGGAACAGATACGCAGTATTTT. Protein product: CASSPLGPGTDTQYF.

This rearrangement joins TRBV5-8 to TRBJ2-7; TRBD2 matches 9 bases. Trimming removed 2 bases from V and 3 bases from J; junction bases left unmatched: 3. CDR1 is SGHTS, CDR2 YDEGEE, per germline. The CDR3 covers 14 residues. The CDR3 spells CASSLIAGVYEQYF. CDR3 nucleotides: TGTGCCAGCAGCTTAATAGCGGGAGTCTACGAGCAGTACTTC.

The chain has TRBV27 and TRBJ1-1; possible D gene TRBD1, 5 bases. The CDR3 loop spans 17 amino acids. V lost 4 bases, J lost 3 bases, and 21 bases lay in between. CDR1 is MNHEY, CDR2 SMNVEV, per germline (reference sequence). CDR3 bases: TGTGCCAGCAGTTCCCCCGGGACTAGTAGGGACTACACTGAAGCTTTCTTT. This sequence encodes CASSSPGTSRDYTEAFF.

V is TRBV27 and J is TRBJ2-3; D perhaps matches TRBD1 (6 bases). Germline lookup yields CDR1 MNHEY and CDR2 SMNVEV (reference sequence). V lost 1 base to trimming and J lost 4 bases, with 15 bases between them. The CDR3 spans 16 residues. CDR3 bases: TGTGCCAGCAGTTTATTTCCCCCAGGGGAAGCAGATACGCAGTATTTT. Protein product: CASSLFPPGEADTQYF.

V is TRBV5-1 and J is TRBJ2-3; weak D call: TRBD1 (6 bases). The germline V gene has CDR1 SGHRS and CDR2 YFSETQ. The CDR3 loop spans 15 amino acids. The V end lost 4 bases, the J end lost 4 bases, and 16 bases lay between the germline ends. Written as DNA, the CDR3 is TGCGCCAGCAGCGGAGTGGTTGGGGGCGCAGATACGCAGTATTTT. Its protein product is CASSGVVGGADTQYF.

V and J are TRBV7-9 and TRBJ1-1; no clear D gene. The germline V gene has CDR1 SEHNR and CDR2 FQNEAQ (reference sequence). The CDR3 is 14 residues long. V shed 2 bases and J shed 1 base, with 8 bases lying between them. The DNA of the CDR3 is TGTGCCAGCAGCTTATTGGCCACGAACACTGAAGCTTTCTTT. This encodes CASSLLATNTEAFF.

The chain uses TRBV5-6 and TRBJ1-4; D gene ambiguous. Germline CDR1 SGHDT, CDR2 YYEEEE. There are 16 residues in the CDR3. Between the trimmed V and J ends, which lost 1 base and 5 bases, there was a span of 15 bases. The CDR3 protein is CASSLKTRRRNEKLFF. As DNA, the CDR3 is TGTGCCAGCAGCTTGAAGACGCGCCGGAGAAATGAAAAACTGTTTTTT.

With regard to this clone: This CDR3 is also generated by other DNA sequences in the sample. The genes are TRBV19 and TRBJ2-4; D remains unclear. V gave up 6 bases and J gave up 0 bases, with 9 bases separating them. CDR1 is LNHDA, CDR2 SQIVND, per germline (reference sequence). The length of the CDR3 is 14 residues. The CDR3 bases are TGTGCCAGTAGCCCTTCGGGAGCCAAAAACATTCAGTACTTC. Translation gives CASSPSGAKNIQYF.

The J gene is TRBJ2-3, the V gene TRBV13; 7 bases line up with TRBD2. V trimming: 3 bases; J trimming: 2 bases; junction bases outside the gene matches: 8. Germline CDR1 is PRHDT and CDR2 is FYEKMQ (reference sequence). CDR3 length: 16 amino acids. The CDR3 nucleotides are TGTGCCAGCAGCTTCCCAAAAGCGGGGCCCACAGATACGCAGTATTTT. It encodes CASSFPKAGPTDTQYF.

The chain employs TRBV13 and TRBJ1-2; D remains unclear. Germline V lookup: CDR1 PRHDT, CDR2 FYEKMQ (reference sequence). Trimming cost V 4 bases and J 7 bases, with 13 bases left between them. The CDR3 runs to 13 residues. CDR3 sequence reads: CASSSPGVSGYTF. CDR3 sequence (DNA): TGTGCCAGCAGCTCCCCCGGAGTCTCTGGCTACACCTTC.

V gene TRBV19 combines with J gene TRBJ1-1; D might be TRBD1 (6 bases). The CDR3 length is 15 residues. The germline CDR1 and CDR2 sequences are LNHDA and SQIVND (reference sequence). Trimming shortened V by 5 bases and J by 3 bases, and 16 bases separated the two germline ends. For the CDR3, the DNA is TGTGCCAGTAGTGAGCCAGGGGAGGCTGACACTGAAGCTTTCTTT. Translated: CASSEPGEADTEAFF.

The V and J genes are TRBV19 and TRBJ1-5, with no clear D. The CDR3 has 16 residues. From germline, CDR1 is LNHDA and CDR2 SQIVND (reference sequence). Trimming removed 3 bases from V and 0 bases from J, with 12 bases in between. Written as DNA, the CDR3 is TGTGCCAGTAGTATGGTTGGGTTTAATAGCAATCAGCCCCAGCATTTT. Protein product: CASSMVGFNSNQPQHF.

This rearrangement joins TRBV6-6 to TRBJ2-1; D ambiguous. The CDR3 spans 15 residues. The V end lost 2 bases, the J end lost 7 bases, and 15 bases lay between the germline ends. Germline assignment: CDR1 MNHNY and CDR2 SVGAGI (reference sequence). CDR3 bases: TGTGCCAGCAGTTACGTCGCCTCTGGAGTGAATGAGCAGTTCTTC. Encoded protein: CASSYVASGVNEQFF.

This rearrangement joins TRBV10-3 to TRBJ2-1; 15 nucleotides line up with TRBD2. Germline V gene data show CDR1 as ENHRY and CDR2 as SYGVKD. V shed 0 bases, J shed 11 bases, and the junction held 2 bases outside the gene matches. The CDR3 runs to 15 residues. The CDR3 is CAISESGLAGGKQFF. CDR3 coding DNA: TGTGCCATCAGTGAGTCGGGACTAGCGGGGGGAAAGCAGTTCTTC.

This clone was detected once. This CDR3 reads CASKEDNYEQYF. The CDR3 DNA is TGTGCCAGCAAGGAAGACAACTACGAGCAGTACTTC. V and J are TRBV6-1 and TRBJ2-7; D call uncertain. The CDR3 has 12 residues. Germline CDR1 MNHNS, CDR2 SASEGT. Trimming took off 7 bases at V and 3 bases at J, with 10 bases between the two ends.

This chain uses TRBV4-1 with TRBJ2-1; 12 bases match TRBD2. Germline V CDR1 and CDR2: MGHRA, YSYEKL. This CDR3 is 16 amino acids long. The V segment lost 7 bases and the J segment 0 bases; nucleotides outside the gene matches: 4. DNA of the CDR3: TGCGCCAGCACCCTAGCGGGAGGGAGCTCCTACAATGAGCAGTTCTTC. Protein product: CASTLAGGSSYNEQFF.

This clone has more than one count but fewer than ten. The sample has other DNA sequences that encode this CDR3 too. This rearrangement joins TRBV7-9 to TRBJ1-1, with no clear D. The V end lost 3 bases, the J end lost 3 bases, and 11 bases lay between the germline ends. The germline V gene encodes CDR1 SEHNR and CDR2 FQNEAQ (reference sequence). The CDR3 sequence is 14 residues long. The CDR3 coding sequence is TGTGCCAGCAGCTTCCCCGGGCGTGACACTGAAGCTTTCTTT. Encoded protein: CASSFPGRDTEAFF. The full variable domain, with the rest looked up from reference TRBV7-9 and TRBJ1-1, is DTGVSQNPRHKITKRGQNVTFRCDPISEHNRLYWYRQTLGQGPEFLTYFQNEAQLEKSRLLSDRFSAERPKGSFSTLEIQRTEQGDSAMYLCASSFPGRDTEAFFGQGTRLTVV.

The gene calls are TRBV10-3 and TRBJ1-5; D may be TRBD1 (6 bases). V lost 11 bases, J lost 7 bases, and 27 bases lay in between. CDR1 is ENHRY and CDR2 is SYGVKD in the germline V gene. The CDR3 length is 16 residues. The CDR3 protein is CAGPYMIRGWEQPQHF. In nucleotides, the CDR3 is TGTGCCGGGCCATATATGATCAGGGGTTGGGAACAGCCCCAGCATTTT.